Reported below is one T cell receptor (beta chain). This record comes from a study of T cells after yellow fever vaccination. Trimming removed 4 bases at V and 0 bases at J, with 10 bases between. The CDR3 contains 14 residues. The germline CDR1 and CDR2 sequences are SEHNR and FQNEAQ (reference sequence). 5'RACE template switching produced TCR cDNA carrying a universal primer site and UMIs. TCRdb redid the calling of the 5' RACE reads with MiXCR, one entry per CDR3 protein. The top ten hold 14% of the sample, which has about 550,000 distinct CDR3 sequences, about a fifth seen once. The receptor was isolated from a man aged 25 to 45 who received the YFV17D yellow fever vaccine. The starting material was PBMCs, obtained 15 days after the yellow fever booster vaccination. The V gene is TRBV7-9, the J gene TRBJ2-7; D unresolved. The CDR3 region has the DNA TGTGCCAGCAGCTCCTATAAGAGCTCCTACGAGCAGTACTTC. Amino acid sequence: CASSSYKSSYEQYF. Variable domain in full (rest from reference TRBV7-9 and TRBJ2-7): DTGVSQNPRHKITKRGQNVTFRCDPISEHNRLYWYRQTLGQGPEFLTYFQNEAQLEKSRLLSDRFSAERPKGSFSTLEIQRTEQGDSAMYLCASSSYKSSYEQYFGPGTRLTVT.